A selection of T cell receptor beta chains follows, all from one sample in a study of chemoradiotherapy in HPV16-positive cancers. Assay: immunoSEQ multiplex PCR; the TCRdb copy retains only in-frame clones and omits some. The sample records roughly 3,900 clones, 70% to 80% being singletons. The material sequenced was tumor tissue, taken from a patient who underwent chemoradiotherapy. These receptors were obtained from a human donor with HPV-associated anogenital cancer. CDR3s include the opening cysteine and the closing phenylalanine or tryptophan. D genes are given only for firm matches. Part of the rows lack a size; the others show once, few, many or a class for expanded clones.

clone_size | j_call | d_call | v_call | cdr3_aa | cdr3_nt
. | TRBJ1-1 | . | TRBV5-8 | CASRSGTEAFF | TGTGCCAGCAGGTCAGGCACTGAAGCTTTCTTT
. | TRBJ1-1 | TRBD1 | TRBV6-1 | CASSGRQGARTEAFF | TGTGCCAGCAGTGGAAGACAGGGGGCGCGAACTGAAGCTTTCTTT
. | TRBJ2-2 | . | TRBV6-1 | CASSFTGELFF | TGTGCCAGCAGTTTCACCGGGGAGCTGTTTTTT
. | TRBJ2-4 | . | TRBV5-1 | CASSLGVGYGENIQYF | TGCGCCAGCAGCTTGGGGGTTGGGTATGGCGAAAACATTCAGTACTTC
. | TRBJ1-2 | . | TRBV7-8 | CASSPHQGHLNYGYTF | TGTGCCAGCAGCCCCCATCAAGGGCATCTGAACTATGGCTACACCTTC
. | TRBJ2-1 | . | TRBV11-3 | CASTSWSNEQFF | TGTGCCAGCACGAGCTGGTCAAATGAGCAGTTCTTC
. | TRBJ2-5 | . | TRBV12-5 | CASGLFHWETQYF | TGTGCTAGTGGTTTGTTCCACTGGGAGACCCAGTACTTC
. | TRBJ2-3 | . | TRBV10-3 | CAISETGTSTDTQYF | TGTGCCATCAGTGAAACCGGGACTAGCACAGATACGCAGTATTTT
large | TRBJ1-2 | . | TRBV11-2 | CASSPRGRGDYGYTF | TGTGCCAGCAGCCCACGGGGGAGGGGAGACTATGGCTACACCTTC
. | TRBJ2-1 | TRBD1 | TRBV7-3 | CASSLRTGNEQFF | TGTGCCAGCAGCCTGAGGACAGGGAATGAGCAGTTCTTC
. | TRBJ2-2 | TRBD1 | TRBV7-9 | CASSSDRHTGELFF | TGTGCCAGCAGCTCGGACAGGCACACCGGGGAGCTGTTTTTT
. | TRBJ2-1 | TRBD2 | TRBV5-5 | CASRPSGPHVNEQFF | TGTGCCAGCAGACCTAGCGGGCCCCACGTCAATGAGCAGTTCTTC
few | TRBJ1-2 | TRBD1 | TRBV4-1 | CASSQDQAGTANFYGYTF | TGCGCCAGCAGCCAAGATCAGGCCGGGACAGCGAATTTCTATGGCTACACCTTC
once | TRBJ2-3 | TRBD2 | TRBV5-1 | CASKMGRASTDTQYF | TGCGCCAGCAAGATGGGGAGGGCCTCCACAGATACGCAGTATTTT
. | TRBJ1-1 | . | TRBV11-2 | CASSPGNTEAFF | TGTGCCAGCAGTCCAGGGAACACTGAAGCTTTCTTT
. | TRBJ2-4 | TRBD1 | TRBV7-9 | CASSPGQGAKDIQYF | TGTGCCAGCAGCCCCGGTCAGGGGGCTAAGGACATTCAGTACTTC
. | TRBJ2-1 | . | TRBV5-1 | CASRDNSYNEQFF | TGCGCCAGCAGGGACAACTCCTACAATGAGCAGTTCTTC
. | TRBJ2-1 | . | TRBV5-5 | CASSFAYRNNEQFF | TGTGCCAGCAGCTTCGCCTACAGGAACAATGAGCAGTTCTTC
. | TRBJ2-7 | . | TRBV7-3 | CASSLTPGGTYEQYF | TGTGCCAGCAGCTTAACACCTGGGGGAACCTACGAGCAGTACTTC
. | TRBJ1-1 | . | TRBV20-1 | CSGAVGTEAFF | TGCAGTGGGGCCGTCGGCACTGAAGCTTTCTTT
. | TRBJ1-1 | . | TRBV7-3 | CASSLWGNTEAFF | TGTGCCAGCAGCTTATGGGGGAACACTGAAGCTTTCTTT
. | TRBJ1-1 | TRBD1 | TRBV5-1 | CASSLGMGQILNEVAFF | TGCGCCAGCAGCTTGGGAATGGGACAGATCCTGAATGAGGTGGCTTTCTTT
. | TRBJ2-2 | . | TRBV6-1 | CASCALRGGTGELFF | TGTGCCAGTTGCGCTCTCCGGGGAGGAACCGGGGAGCTGTTTTTT
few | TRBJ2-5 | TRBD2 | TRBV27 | CASSPRTSGAQETQYF | TGTGCCAGCAGTCCCCGGACTAGCGGGGCCCAAGAGACCCAGTACTTC
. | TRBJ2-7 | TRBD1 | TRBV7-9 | CASSPGTGGSYEQYF | TGTGCCAGCAGCCCCGGGACAGGGGGCTCCTACGAGCAGTACTTC
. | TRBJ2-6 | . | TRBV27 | CASTNQVGQAGANVLTF | TGTGCCAGCACCAACCAAGTGGGCCAGGCTGGGGCCAACGTCCTGACTTTC
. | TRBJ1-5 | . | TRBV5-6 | CASSLGGLVNQPQHF | TGTGCCAGCAGCCTCGGGGGGCTCGTCAATCAGCCCCAGCATTTT
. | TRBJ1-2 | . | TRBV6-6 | CASSYSGQDHGYTF | TGTGCCAGCAGTTACTCGGGGCAGGATCATGGCTACACCTTC
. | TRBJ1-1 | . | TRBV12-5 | CATAPGAPMNTEAFF | TGTGCTACTGCCCCAGGGGCGCCCATGAACACTGAAGCTTTCTTT
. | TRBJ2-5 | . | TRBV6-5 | CASSYIPEKETQYF | TGTGCCAGCAGTTATATCCCTGAAAAAGAGACCCAGTACTTC
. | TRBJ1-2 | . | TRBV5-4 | CASSLTRIIGGPNYGYTF | TGTGCCAGCAGCCTCACCCGAATTATAGGGGGGCCCAACTATGGCTACACCTTC
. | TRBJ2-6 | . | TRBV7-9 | CASSFSSGANVLTF | TGTGCCAGCAGCTTTAGCTCTGGGGCCAACGTCCTGACTTTC
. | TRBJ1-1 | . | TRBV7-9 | CATEGTEAFF | TGTGCCACTGAGGGGACTGAAGCTTTCTTT
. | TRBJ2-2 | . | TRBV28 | CASTTGNTGELFF | TGTGCCAGTACGACAGGGAACACCGGGGAGCTGTTTTTT
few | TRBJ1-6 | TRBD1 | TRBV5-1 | CASSFEGARNSPLHF | TGCGCCAGCAGCTTCGAGGGGGCAAGAAATTCACCCCTCCACTTT
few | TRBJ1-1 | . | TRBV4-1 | CASSHAQGQGNTEAFF | TGCGCCAGCAGCCACGCTCAAGGGCAGGGGAACACTGAAGCTTTCTTT
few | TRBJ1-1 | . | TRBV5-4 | CASSLGRGGSAEAFF | TGTGCCAGCAGCTTGGGGCGGGGCGGCAGTGCTGAAGCTTTCTTT
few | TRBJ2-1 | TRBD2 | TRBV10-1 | CASSLAGGLYNEQFF | TGCGCCAGCAGTCTAGCGGGGGGCCTCTACAATGAGCAGTTCTTC
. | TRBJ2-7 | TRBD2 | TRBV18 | CASSPPSGGPLHEQYF | TGTGCCAGCTCACCCCCAAGCGGGGGGCCCCTCCACGAGCAGTACTTC
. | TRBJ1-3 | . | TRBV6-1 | CASSARPTVGSSGNTIYF | TGTGCCAGCAGTGCACGGCCGACAGTGGGCAGCTCTGGAAACACCATATATTTT
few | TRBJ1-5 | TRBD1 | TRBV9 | CASSVTGGRQPQHF | TGTGCCAGCAGCGTTACAGGGGGAAGGCAGCCCCAGCATTTT
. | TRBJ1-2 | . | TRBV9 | CASSVDPRDNGYTF | TGTGCCAGCAGCGTAGACCCCCGGGATAATGGCTACACCTTC
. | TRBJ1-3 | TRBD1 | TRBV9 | CASSSRQGGNTIYF | TGTGCCAGCAGCTCCAGACAGGGAGGGAACACCATATATTTT
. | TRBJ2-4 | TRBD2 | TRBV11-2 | CASSLVIAGERTKNIQYF | TGTGCCAGCAGCTTAGTGATAGCGGGAGAGAGAACCAAAAACATTCAGTACTTC
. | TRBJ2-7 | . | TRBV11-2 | CASSLDPWSGGGKYF | TGTGCCAGCAGCTTAGATCCGTGGAGCGGCGGCGGGAAGTACTTC
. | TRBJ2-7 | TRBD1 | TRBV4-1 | CASSHRGTGDYEQYF | TGCGCCAGCAGCCATAGGGGGACAGGCGACTACGAGCAGTACTTC
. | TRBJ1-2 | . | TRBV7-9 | CASSTGGSYGYTF | TGTGCCAGCAGCACGGGGGGTTCCTATGGCTACACCTTC
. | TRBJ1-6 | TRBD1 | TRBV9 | CASSSPGTENSPLHF | TGTGCCAGCAGCTCCCCCGGGACAGAGAATTCACCCCTCCACTTT
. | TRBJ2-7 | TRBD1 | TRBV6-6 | CASSSPGTGGYEQYF | TGTGCCAGCAGTTCCCCCGGGACAGGGGGATACGAGCAGTACTTC
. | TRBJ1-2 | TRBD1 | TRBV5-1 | CASSSGGYGYTF | TGCGCCAGCAGCTCAGGGGGCTATGGCTACACCTTC
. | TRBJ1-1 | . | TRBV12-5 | CASGPGGADTEAFF | TGTGCTAGTGGCCCTGGAGGGGCGGACACTGAAGCTTTCTTT
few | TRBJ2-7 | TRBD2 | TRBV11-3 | CASSSRIGTSGPAYEQYF | TGTGCCAGCAGCTCTCGAATCGGGACTAGCGGACCTGCCTACGAGCAGTACTTC
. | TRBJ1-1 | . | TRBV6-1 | CASSDSGVNTEAFF | TGTGCCAGCAGTGATTCGGGGGTTAACACTGAAGCTTTCTTT
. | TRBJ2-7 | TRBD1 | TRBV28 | CASSLGQGIRNF | TGTGCCAGCAGTTTGGGACAGGGGATAAGGAACTTC
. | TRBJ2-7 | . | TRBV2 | CASSEATWGYEQYF | TGTGCCAGCAGTGAAGCCACCTGGGGCTACGAGCAGTACTTC